This record looks at one T cell receptor (beta chain) sequence and its context. In the original processing: Estimated nucleated cell counts came from reference gene primer amplification. TCRdb's copy holds only in-frame clones and misses some; the assay was immunoSEQ multiplex PCR. Clonal size and the V and J genes are those of that table, whereas D and trimming came from the DNA. The repertoire has tens of thousands of clones, roughly 88% of them found once; the top ten carry 9.5% to 15%. Looked up from germline, CDR1 is MDHEN and CDR2 is SYDVKM. The CDR3 has 14 amino acids. V was trimmed by 6 bases and J by 0 bases, leaving 11 bases between them. This entry is derived from a study of blood T cell repertoires in COVID-19. Study background: Sources were T cells, B-cell-depleted T cells, or PBMCs; the material itself was cDNA or gDNA.

The sequenced sample was peripheral blood. The clonotype originates from a human donor in a cohort sampled during active COVID-19. J is TRBJ1-2 and V is TRBV28; D uncertain. The CDR3 bases are TGTGCCAGCAGGAGTCCTGCGGCTAACTATGGCTACACCTTC. Amino acids: CASRSPAANYGYTF.